Shown below are 8 T cell receptor beta chains from a single sample sequenced in a study of T cell changes during pregnancy in multiple sclerosis. Some clones are missing from TCRdb's copy, which holds only in-frame ones; the method was immunoSEQ multiplex PCR. The table includes roughly 79,000 clones, approximately 90% detected once. This sample comprised CD4+ T cells from peripheral blood mononuclear cells, obtained before pregnancy. These receptors came from a female donor with multiple sclerosis, enrolled in a pregnancy study.

The rearrangement links TRBV28 to TRBJ1-2, with D unresolved. CDR3 length: 15 amino acids. V was clipped by 3 bases and J by 4 bases, with 15 bases between them. Germline CDR1 and CDR2: MDHEN and SYDVKM. CDR3 protein: CASSFSGSGSYGYTF. The CDR3 nucleotides are TGTGCCAGCAGTTTCTCGGGGTCCGGATCCTATGGCTACACCTTC.

V is TRBV6-5 and J is TRBJ1-6; 9 bases map to TRBD1. The CDR3 length is 15 residues. Germline V gives CDR1 MNHEY, CDR2 SVGAGI. Trimming cost V 6 bases and J 5 bases; bases outside gene matches: 5. The CDR3 nucleotides read TGTGCCAGCAGGAAACAGGGGGCGGATAATTCACCCCTCCACTTT. Amino acid sequence: CASRKQGADNSPLHF.

The chain recombines TRBV6-5 with TRBJ2-1; 9 positions match TRBD2. The ends lost 4 bases at V and 2 bases at J; junction bases unmatched: 3. Germline lookup yields CDR1 MNHEY and CDR2 SVGAGI. This CDR3 has 15 residues. Here the CDR3 reads CASSLTSGPYNEQFF. In DNA, the CDR3 is TGTGCCAGCAGTTTGACTAGCGGTCCCTACAATGAGCAGTTCTTC.

A few counts support this clone. The V gene is TRBV9, the J gene TRBJ2-4; 8 nucleotides align to TRBD2. The CDR3 runs to 15 residues. V shed 0 bases, J shed 6 bases, and the junction held 5 bases outside the gene matches. CDR1 and CDR2 from the germline V gene are SGDLS and YYNGEE. This CDR3 reads CASSVEPGGINIQYF. The CDR3 DNA reads TGTGCCAGCAGCGTAGAACCGGGGGGGATAAACATTCAGTACTTC. The full variable domain, in which reference TRBV9 and TRBJ2-4 provide the parts outside the CDR3, is DSGVTQTPKHLITATGQRVTLRCSPRSGDLSVYWYQQSLDQGLQFLIQYYNGEERAKGNILERFSAQQFPDLHSELNLSSLELGDSALYFCASSVEPGGINIQYFGAGTRLSVL.

J is TRBJ2-1 and V is TRBV27; no clear D. The CDR3 is 14 amino acids. CDR1 and CDR2 from the germline V gene are MNHEY and SMNVEV (reference sequence). Trimming removed 4 bases at V and 4 bases at J, with 11 bases between. In nucleotides, the CDR3 is TGTGCCAGCAGTTCGACTTACCGATACAATGAGCAGTTCTTC. It encodes CASSSTYRYNEQFF.

This chain uses TRBV5-1 with TRBJ1-2; D is uncertain. Trimming cost V 0 bases and J 8 bases, with 11 bases left between them. The CDR3 sequence is 13 residues long. Germline CDR1 SGHRS, CDR2 YFSETQ. The DNA of the CDR3 is TGCGCCAGCAGCTTGGTTTCTCCTTCGGGCTACACCTTC. Its protein is CASSLVSPSGYTF.

The rearrangement uses TRBV19 and TRBJ2-4; D may be TRBD1 (6 bases). The V gene lost 8 bases and the J gene lost 8 bases, with 16 bases spanning the gap. The CDR3 has 13 amino acids. Germline V gene lookup returns CDR1 LNHDA and CDR2 SQIVND (reference sequence). This CDR3 is CASGKTGSDIQYF. The CDR3 nucleotides are TGTGCCAGTGGAAAGACAGGTTCCGACATTCAGTACTTC.

CDR3: CASSPREGHEQYF. For the CDR3, the DNA is TGTGCCAGCAGTCCCCGGGAGGGCCACGAGCAGTACTTC. V is TRBV25-1 and J is TRBJ2-7; 8 positions agree with TRBD2. V shed 5 bases and J 5 bases; nucleotides not matched to a gene: 5. There are 13 residues in the CDR3. Germline V lookup: CDR1 MGHDK, CDR2 SYGVNS.